A single sample gave rise to the 15 T cell receptor beta chains below, sequenced in a study of OX40 agonist ivuxolimab in advanced cancers. Some clones are missing from TCRdb's copy, which holds only in-frame ones; the method was immunoSEQ multiplex PCR. This table holds 65,000 or so clones, 85% to 95% found once. The specimen comprised CD4+ or CD8+ T cells sorted from blood, sampled in a trial of the OX40 agonist ivuxolimab. The source of these receptors is an adult with an advanced solid tumor such as melanoma, head and neck, liver or kidney cancer.

V is TRBV4-2 and J is TRBJ2-7; 8 bases fit TRBD2. The CDR3 consists of 15 residues. Losses at the gene ends were 0 bases for V and 1 base for J; bases not matched to a gene: 2. Germline CDR1 is LGHNA and CDR2 is YNFKEQ. DNA of the CDR3: TGTGCCAGCAGCCAAGATAGCGGGGTGTCCTACGAGCAGTACTTC. As protein: CASSQDSGVSYEQYF.

This clone was observed once. Here the CDR3 DNA reads TGTGCCAGTAGTATAGTGCCGGGTAGCGGCACTGAAGCTTTCTTT. Protein sequence: CASSIVPGSGTEAFF. This sequence joins TRBV19 and TRBJ1-1; D remains ambiguous. The CDR3 covers 15 residues. Per the germline V gene, CDR1 is LNHDA and CDR2 is SQIVND (reference sequence). The V gene lost 1 base and the J gene lost 4 bases, with 13 bases spanning the gap. Together with reference TRBV19 and TRBJ1-1, the CDR3 gives the full variable domain: DGGITQSPKYLFRKEGQNVTLSCEQNLNHDAMYWYRQDPGQGLRLIYYSQIVNDFQKGDIAEGYSVSREKKESFPLTVTSAQKNPTAFYLCASSIVPGSGTEAFFGQGTRLTVV.

The sample holds a few counts of this clone. V is TRBV6-1 and J is TRBJ1-5, with D unclear. CDR3 size: 15 residues. Trimming took off 3 bases at V and 5 bases at J, with 14 bases between the two ends. Germline values: CDR1 MNHNS, CDR2 SASEGT. CDR3 DNA: TGTGCCAGCAGTGATACATACTGGGCGGATCAGCCCCAGCATTTT. Protein sequence: CASSDTYWADQPQHF.

The chain uses TRBV9 and TRBJ2-7; TRBD1 matches at 9 bases. CDR1 and CDR2 (germline): SGDLS, YYNGEE. V dropped 0 bases and J dropped 6; count of bases not matched to a gene: 7. CDR3 length: 15 amino acids. The CDR3 sequence: CASSVGGGQGIEQYF. In DNA form, the CDR3 reads TGTGCCAGCAGCGTAGGTGGGGGACAGGGCATCGAGCAGTACTTC.

A single count supports this clone. The gene calls are TRBV14 and TRBJ2-7, with TRBD1 as a possible D gene (5 bases). V gave up 3 bases and J gave up 2 bases, with 14 bases separating them. Germline V lookup: CDR1 SGHDN, CDR2 FVKESK. The CDR3 consists of 15 residues. CDR3 sequence reads: CASSQLRQSPYEQYF. CDR3 DNA: TGTGCCAGCAGCCAGCTCCGACAGAGCCCCTACGAGCAGTACTTC.

The rearrangement links TRBV11-2 to TRBJ2-7, with 8 bases fitting TRBD2. J lost 2 bases, V lost 5 bases, and 5 bases had no gene match. The CDR3 has 14 amino acids. Germline V gives CDR1 SGHAT, CDR2 FQNNGV. Here the CDR3 DNA reads TGTGCCAGCAGCCCGTTGACTAGCGCCTACGAGCAGTACTTC. Translating it yields CASSPLTSAYEQYF.

This sequence joins TRBV7-6 and TRBJ2-2; D remains ambiguous. V was cut by 0 bases and J by 5 bases, with 10 bases left in between. This CDR3 spans 15 amino acids. The germline V gene has CDR1 SGHVS and CDR2 FNYEAQ. CDR3 loop: CASSLAGPVTGELFF. In DNA, the CDR3 is TGTGCCAGCAGCTTAGCAGGGCCAGTAACCGGGGAGCTGTTTTTT.

The CDR3 DNA reads as TGTGCCAGCAGACCGGGACAGGGTCTTGAAAAACTGTTTTTT. This gives the protein CASRPGQGLEKLFF. The chain recombines TRBV27 with TRBJ1-4; 9 nucleotides align to TRBD1. Germline V lookup: CDR1 MNHEY, CDR2 SMNVEV (reference sequence). V lost 6 bases to trimming and J lost 7 bases; unmatched junction nucleotides: 6. This CDR3 spans 14 amino acids.

V is TRBV6-1 and J is TRBJ1-1, with 7 bases aligning to TRBD1. V lost 2 bases to trimming and J lost 4 bases; unmatched junction nucleotides: 7. Germline V gives CDR1 MNHNS, CDR2 SASEGT. The CDR3 runs to 15 residues. DNA for the CDR3: TGTGCCAGCAGTGAATCGGAGGGGGCGGGCACTGAAGCTTTCTTT. Its translation is CASSESEGAGTEAFF.

The chain has TRBV9 and TRBJ2-2; D perhaps matches TRBD2 (5 bases). CDR3 size: 13 residues. V was cut by 0 bases and J by 5 bases, with 5 bases left in between. Germline V CDR1 and CDR2: SGDLS, YYNGEE. The DNA for the CDR3 is TGTGCCAGCAGCGTAGCGGGAACCGGGGAGCTGTTTTTT. Translated: CASSVAGTGELFF.

The chain joins TRBV27 to TRBJ2-2, with 11 nucleotides matching TRBD2. V shed 2 bases and J 2 bases; nucleotides not matched to a gene: 4. This CDR3 is built from 17 residues. CDR1 and CDR2 (germline): MNHEY, SMNVEV (reference sequence). In DNA form, the CDR3 reads TGTGCCAGCAGTTTAATAGCGGGGGGGAAAAACACCGGGGAGCTGTTTTTT. It translates to CASSLIAGGKNTGELFF.

The CDR3 bases are TGTGCCAGCAGTTCCGGGACAGGGCAAAATTCACCCCTCCACTTT. Protein: CASSSGTGQNSPLHF. The genes are TRBV6-5 and TRBJ1-6, with 9 bases identical to TRBD1. In germline, CDR1 is MNHEY, CDR2 SVGAGI. The CDR3 sequence is 15 residues long. After removal of 4 bases from V and 7 bases from J, the junction contained 5 bases not matched to a gene.

This clone appeared a single time. The chain combines TRBV12-5 with TRBJ2-7; D unresolved. The CDR3 sequence is 16 residues long. The germline V gene has CDR1 LGHNT and CDR2 FRNRAP. V was pared by 5 bases and J by 0 bases, with 17 bases between. Here the CDR3 reads CASGLTATLSSYEQYF. Here the CDR3 DNA reads TGTGCTAGTGGTCTTACGGCGACCCTGAGCTCCTACGAGCAGTACTTC.

The genes are TRBV6-5 and TRBJ1-4; D is unclear. The CDR3 consists of 13 residues. Germline V CDR1 and CDR2: MNHEY, SVGAGI. The V and J ends lost 2 bases and 7 bases respectively, with 8 bases between them. As DNA, the CDR3 is TGTGCCAGCAGTTACCAGGCACTTGAAAAACTGTTTTTT. Its translation: CASSYQALEKLFF.

The chain employs TRBV6-1 and TRBJ1-3, with a tentative D call TRBD1 (5 bases). This CDR3 comprises 15 residues. CDR1 and CDR2 from the germline V gene are MNHNS and SASEGT. V gave up 4 bases and J gave up 2 bases, with 12 bases separating them. Written as DNA, the CDR3 is TGTGCCAGCAGTGTCATGGGGGGACCTGGAAACACCATATATTTT. Translated, it gives CASSVMGGPGNTIYF.